The 5 T cell receptor beta chains reported below all come from one sample, sequenced in a study of cytomegalovirus exposure and HLA in healthy donors. Primers included in the PCR were 60 Vbeta and 13 Jbeta primers. The data were produced by immunoSEQ multiplex PCR, yet TCRdb's version contains in-frame clones alone and is incomplete. The sample has about 150,000 clones, roughly four fifths seen once. Sequenced sample: PBMCs. The receptors come from a man aged 30 to 39 in good health and CMV-seronegative.

The chain links TRBV2 to TRBJ2-1, with 7 bases matching TRBD2. Germline V CDR1 and CDR2: SNHLY, FYNNEI. Losses at the gene ends were 7 bases for V and 5 bases for J; bases not matched to a gene: 5. The CDR3 has 13 residues. CDR3 in DNA: TGTGCCAGCACCGTGCTAGCGGACAATGAGCAGTTCTTC. Protein product: CASTVLADNEQFF.

The V call is TRBV6-4, the J call TRBJ1-6; TRBD1 aligns across 11 bases. Germline values: CDR1 MRHNA, CDR2 SNTAGT. This CDR3 spans 14 amino acids. Losses at the gene ends were 2 bases for V and 9 bases for J; bases not matched to a gene: 0. The CDR3 bases are TGTGCCAGCAGTGACGGGACAGGGGGTTCACCCCTCCACTTT. Protein sequence: CASSDGTGGSPLHF.

The chain links TRBV6-5 to TRBJ1-2, with 7 bases aligning to TRBD1. V was pared by 5 bases and J by 8 bases, with 14 bases of the junction left unmatched. The CDR3 runs to 15 residues. CDR1 MNHEY and CDR2 SVGAGI come from the germline V gene. The CDR3 region is CASSKFGSGGYGYTF. The CDR3 DNA sequence: TGTGCCAGCAGTAAATTTGGGTCAGGGGGATACGGCTACACCTTC.

V and J are TRBV6-6 and TRBJ1-3; a weak D match, TRBD1 (5 bases). Germline CDR1 and CDR2: MNHNY and SVGAGI (reference sequence). The CDR3 is 15 residues long. The V gene lost 4 bases and the J gene lost 2 bases, with 12 bases spanning the gap. CDR3 DNA: TGTGCCAGCAGTTTCGGGTCAGGGACTGGAAACACCATATATTTT. Its protein product is CASSFGSGTGNTIYF.

The chain joins TRBV5-4 to TRBJ2-4, with 9 bases fitting TRBD2. With V trimmed by 4 bases and J by 4 bases, 9 bases remained unmatched. Germline V CDR1 and CDR2: SGHNT, YYREEE (reference sequence). There are 16 residues in the CDR3. Here the CDR3 reads CASSRISGSAKNIQYF. In DNA, the CDR3 is TGTGCCAGCAGCAGGATTAGCGGGAGCGCAAAAAACATTCAGTACTTC.